Detailed here is one T cell receptor (beta chain). The antigen remains undetermined. Germline loops: CDR1 LGHNA, CDR2 YNFKEQ. The CDR3 loop spans 18 amino acids. V lost 1 base, J lost 4 bases, and 8 bases stayed unmatched. TCRdb re-called the RT-PCR reads with MiXCR, one entry per CDR3 protein. Of about 190,000 distinct CDR3 sequences in the sample, about an eighth were seen once. The data were obtained in a study of response to subunit inactivated influenza vaccine. Study results and caveats: Authors suggested seasonal influenza vaccinations each recruit few new T cells.

The genes are TRBV4-2 and TRBJ2-3, with 13 bases aligning to TRBD2. This receptor was obtained from a man in his forties or fifties who received an inactivated influenza vaccine. The material sequenced was CD8+ T cells sorted from PBMCs, taken around 5 days after vaccination. CDR3 DNA sequence: TGTGCCAGCAGCCAAGTTGCAGGACTAGCGGGAGTGGCAGATACGCAGTATTTT. It is translated as CASSQVAGLAGVADTQYF.